Shown below are 29 T cell receptor beta chains from a single sample sequenced in a study of human thymus T cells. Corrective heart surgery yielded resections, and these provided the thymus tissue. The table came from immunoSEQ multiplex PCR; TCRdb's copy has only in-frame clones and leaves some out. The repertoire holds 100,000 to 150,000 clones, with about 94% as singletons. Specimen: thymus tissue. These receptor sequences come from a boy in the first two years of life with a congenital heart defect but otherwise immunologically healthy.

This sequence joins TRBV11-2 and TRBJ2-1, with D perhaps TRBD2 (6 bases). Germline lookup yields CDR1 SGHAT and CDR2 FQNNGV. This CDR3 has 16 residues. The V end was cut by 3 bases, the J end by 5 bases, with 17 bases between. This CDR3 reads CASSLGRDWINNEQFF. The CDR3 nucleotides read TGTGCCAGCAGCTTGGGCCGGGACTGGATAAACAATGAGCAGTTCTTC. Complete variable domain (other parts from reference TRBV11-2 and TRBJ2-1): EAGVAQSPRYKIIEKRQSVAFWCNPISGHATLYWYQQILGQGPKLLIQFQNNGVVDDSQLPKDRFSAERLKGVDSTLKIQPAKLEDSAVYLCASSLGRDWINNEQFFGPGTRLTVL.

The chain couples TRBV28 to TRBJ1-2, with 7 nucleotides matching TRBD1. Germline CDR1 is MDHEN and CDR2 is SYDVKM. The V segment lost 3 bases and the J segment 0 bases; nucleotides outside the gene matches: 1. The CDR3 length is 14 residues. The CDR3 sequence is CASSLTGTNYGYTF. CDR3 nucleotide sequence: TGTGCCAGCAGTTTGACAGGGACTAACTATGGCTACACCTTC.

The chain has TRBV4-1 and TRBJ2-1, with D possibly TRBD1 on 5 matching bases. V was trimmed by 3 bases and J by 8 bases, leaving 20 bases between them. Germline CDR1 and CDR2: MGHRA and YSYEKL. The CDR3 is made up of 16 amino acids. Written as DNA, the CDR3 is TGCGCCAGCAGCCAGGGGCCTCGGGTAAAGAAGGATGAGCAGTTCTTC. Protein sequence: CASSQGPRVKKDEQFF.

This clone was detected once. The V and J genes are TRBV29-1 and TRBJ2-1; TRBD1 matches 7 bases. V trimming: 5 bases; J trimming: 3 bases; junction bases outside the gene matches: 13. The CDR3 consists of 16 residues. The V gene's germline CDR1 is SQVTM and CDR2 ANQGSEA. The CDR3 region has the DNA TGCAGCGTTCAAGGAATAAACAGGGGTGACTACAATGAGCAGTTCTTC. Translated, it gives CSVQGINRGDYNEQFF.

The V and J genes are TRBV5-4 and TRBJ2-7; 8 bases fit TRBD2. CDR1 is SGHNT and CDR2 is YYREEE in the germline V gene (reference sequence). The CDR3 spans 15 residues. V was clipped by 2 bases and J by 0 bases; unmatched bases: 4. CDR3 in DNA: TGTGCCAGCAGCTTCGAGCGGGGGAGCTCCTACGAGCAGTACTTC. This gives the protein CASSFERGSSYEQYF.

J is TRBJ2-7 and V is TRBV6-1; D ambiguous. This CDR3 has 14 amino acids. V was shortened by 7 bases and J by 3 bases, with 16 bases between the two germline ends. Germline CDR1 reads MNHNS; CDR2 reads SASEGT. CDR3 nucleotide sequence: TGTGCCAGCACTAACAGCCAAGCCTACTACGAGCAGTACTTC. Translation gives CASTNSQAYYEQYF.

The rearrangement uses TRBV28 and TRBJ2-3; a possible D gene is TRBD2 (5 bases). CDR1 MDHEN and CDR2 SYDVKM come from the germline V gene. The CDR3 contains 12 residues. The V end was cut by 5 bases, the J end by 8 bases, with 11 bases between. The CDR3 protein is CASSPSSVTQYF. As DNA, the CDR3 is TGTGCCAGCAGTCCGAGTAGCGTTACGCAGTATTTT.

The V call is TRBV19, the J call TRBJ1-2; D is unclear. V lost 4 bases to trimming and J lost 7 bases, with 16 bases between them. This CDR3 is built from 14 residues. The germline V gene has CDR1 LNHDA and CDR2 SQIVND (reference sequence). The CDR3 here is CASSTKDEEIGYTF. The CDR3 DNA reads as TGTGCCAGTAGTACGAAAGATGAGGAGATTGGCTACACCTTC.

The chain couples TRBV6-5 to TRBJ2-7, with TRBD2 matching over 8 bases. Germline assignment: CDR1 MNHEY and CDR2 SVGAGI. V dropped 5 bases and J dropped 4; count of bases not matched to a gene: 7. The CDR3 sequence is 14 residues long. For the CDR3, the DNA is TGTGCCAGCAGTCTGACTAGCGTAGGGTACGAGCAGTACTTC. Translation gives CASSLTSVGYEQYF.

The chain has TRBV15 and TRBJ2-5, with 8 bases that match TRBD2. The germline gives CDR1 LNHNV, CDR2 YYDKDF (reference sequence). CDR3 size: 17 residues. Trimming removed 0 bases from V and 0 bases from J; junction bases left unmatched: 6. The CDR3 bases are TGTGCCACCAGCAGAGATACCCGGGGGGGAAACCAAGAGACCCAGTACTTC. Its translation is CATSRDTRGGNQETQYF.

The chain links TRBV11-2 to TRBJ2-7; a possible D gene is TRBD1 (6 bases). V lost 6 bases and J 2 bases, leaving 14 bases between the germline ends. The CDR3 is 14 amino acids. From germline, CDR1 is SGHAT and CDR2 FQNNGV. CDR3 DNA sequence: TGTGCCAGCAGGGTAAACAGGGACCCCTACGAGCAGTACTTC. Translated: CASRVNRDPYEQYF.

The gene calls are TRBV6-5 and TRBJ1-2; weak D call: TRBD1 (5 bases). There are 12 residues in the CDR3. Germline-derived CDR1 and CDR2 are MNHEY and SVGAGI. The V and J ends lost 10 bases and 10 bases respectively, with 19 bases between them. The CDR3 sequence is CATRDFPHIYTF. CDR3 coding DNA: TGTGCCACCCGGGACTTCCCACATATCTACACCTTC.

The chain recombines TRBV11-3 with TRBJ2-1; D not certain. The length of the CDR3 is 12 residues. V was clipped by 7 bases and J by 12 bases, with 16 bases between them. Germline V CDR1 and CDR2: SGHNT, YENEEA. The CDR3 spells CASTSGDGRQFF. The CDR3 coding sequence is TGTGCCAGCACCTCCGGTGATGGCAGGCAGTTCTTC.

The rearrangement uses TRBV7-8 and TRBJ1-6; tentative D call: TRBD1 (6 bases). Trimming stripped 3 bases from V and 6 bases from J, with 15 bases between. The CDR3 length is 16 residues. From germline, CDR1 is SGHVS and CDR2 FQNEAQ. CDR3 region: CASSFYLRQANSPLHF. CDR3 DNA sequence: TGTGCCAGCAGCTTTTATTTACGACAGGCTAATTCACCCCTCCACTTT.

This chain links TRBV5-7 with TRBJ1-4, with TRBD1 matching 8 bases. TRBV5-7 is annotated as an ORF whose role is uncertain. J gave up 4 bases and V 5 bases, and 10 bases lay outside the gene matches. CDR3 length: 16 amino acids. For the CDR3, the DNA is TGTGCCAGCAGTCAGACAGGGGCGGGGTTTAATGAAAAACTGTTTTTT. Protein sequence: CASSQTGAGFNEKLFF.

This clone was recorded once. This chain uses TRBV28 with TRBJ2-1; TRBD2 aligns across 9 bases. The CDR3 is 21 amino acids. The V gene's germline CDR1 is MDHEN and CDR2 SYDVKM. The V and J ends lost 5 bases and 0 bases, in that order; junction bases with no gene match: 20. The CDR3 spells CASSPPTLPTRTSVSYNEQFF. The CDR3 DNA is TGTGCCAGCAGTCCGCCGACACTACCAACCCGGACTAGCGTCTCCTACAATGAGCAGTTCTTC.

The chain has TRBV5-6 and TRBJ1-2; 7 bases are shared with TRBD1. The CDR3 extends over 15 amino acids. Germline lookup yields CDR1 SGHDT and CDR2 YYEEEE. V dropped 0 bases and J dropped 7; count of bases not matched to a gene: 9. Here the CDR3 reads CASSLVRAGGGGYTF. Here the CDR3 DNA reads TGTGCCAGCAGCTTGGTTCGGGCAGGGGGAGGTGGCTACACCTTC.

The chain recombines TRBV5-4 with TRBJ2-2, with 13 bases fitting TRBD2. This CDR3 spans 20 amino acids. Germline values: CDR1 SGHNT, CDR2 YYREEE (reference sequence). Trimming removed 4 bases from V and 5 bases from J; junction bases left unmatched: 17. The CDR3 sequence: CASSLSRTSGGPCPTGELFF. As DNA, the CDR3 is TGTGCCAGCAGCCTTTCGAGGACTAGCGGGGGTCCTTGTCCGACCGGGGAGCTGTTTTTT.

J is TRBJ2-2 and V is TRBV28, with TRBD1 matching 9 bases. This CDR3 is 14 amino acids long. The V segment lost 6 bases and the J segment 4 bases; nucleotides outside the gene matches: 3. Germline V CDR1 and CDR2: MDHEN, SYDVKM. The CDR3 sequence is CASRTTGGTGELFF. The CDR3 DNA sequence: TGTGCCAGCAGGACGACAGGGGGCACCGGGGAGCTGTTTTTT.

This chain joins TRBV14 and TRBJ2-5, with D possibly matching TRBD1 (6 bases). The germline V gene encodes CDR1 SGHDN and CDR2 FVKESK. This CDR3 comprises 16 residues. V was cut by 0 bases and J by 5 bases, with 16 bases left in between. CDR3 amino acids: CASSQERTRGGETQYF. DNA for the CDR3: TGTGCCAGCAGCCAAGAGAGGACCAGGGGTGGGGAGACCCAGTACTTC.

The chain uses TRBV5-1 and TRBJ1-3, with D unclear. Germline loops: CDR1 SGHRS, CDR2 YFSETQ. Trimming removed 4 bases at V and 0 bases at J, with 8 bases between. This CDR3 contains 14 residues. CDR3: CASSLGSSGNTIYF. CDR3 DNA: TGCGCCAGCAGCCTTGGGTCCTCTGGAAACACCATATATTTT.

The rearrangement links TRBV4-1 to TRBJ1-6, with no clear D. Germline CDR1 MGHRA, CDR2 YSYEKL. V lost 4 bases and J lost 0, with 10 bases in between. This CDR3 has 16 residues. The CDR3 here is CASSPERSSYNSPLHF. The CDR3 nucleotides read TGCGCCAGCAGCCCGGAGAGGAGCTCCTATAATTCACCCCTCCACTTT.

This chain joins TRBV5-8 and TRBJ2-5; D is tentatively TRBD1 or TRBD2 (6 bases each). V was clipped by 4 bases and J by 5 bases, with 24 bases between them. CDR1 and CDR2 from the germline V gene are SGHTS and YDEGEE. The CDR3 spans 17 residues. The CDR3 here is CASSPGVVVRGEETQYF. In DNA, the CDR3 is TGTGCCAGCAGCCCGGGGGTGGTGGTCAGGGGCGAGGAGACCCAGTACTTC.

The chain uses TRBV4-2 and TRBJ2-5, with D hard to call. This CDR3 contains 13 residues. V lost 4 bases and J 4 bases, leaving 10 bases between the germline ends. Germline assignment: CDR1 LGHNA and CDR2 YNFKEQ. The DNA for the CDR3 is TGTGCCAGCAGCCCTCGAGGAGCAGAGACCCAGTACTTC. Protein sequence: CASSPRGAETQYF.

The chain is built from TRBV7-2 and TRBJ2-1, with D possibly TRBD2 on 7 matching bases. Germline V lookup: CDR1 SGHTA, CDR2 FQGNSA. The CDR3 is 15 residues long. Trimming stripped 5 bases from V and 5 bases from J, with 16 bases between. Here the CDR3 DNA reads TGTGCCAGCAGCGGGGGGGCCCCCCATGACAATGAGCAGTTCTTC. It translates to CASSGGAPHDNEQFF.

V is TRBV5-4 and J is TRBJ2-1; TRBD2 is a possible D gene (6 bases). Trimming left V 2 bases short and J 0 bases short, with 12 bases between. Germline CDR1 SGHNT, CDR2 YYREEE (reference sequence). This CDR3 has 16 residues. The CDR3 region has the DNA TGTGCCAGCAGCTTAGGCTCCGGGAGCTCCTACAATGAGCAGTTCTTC. Translating gives CASSLGSGSSYNEQFF.

This chain links TRBV28 with TRBJ1-2; no definite D call. Germline V gives CDR1 MDHEN, CDR2 SYDVKM. This CDR3 is built from 15 residues. Trimming took 5 bases from V and 1 from J, leaving 14 bases between them. The CDR3 DNA sequence: TGTGCCAGCAGTCCCCGAATTGGCAGTAACTATGGCTACACCTTC. This codes for CASSPRIGSNYGYTF.

The V gene is TRBV4-1, the J gene TRBJ2-4; 9 bases map to TRBD2. This CDR3 region has 17 residues. J was trimmed by 3 bases and V by 1 base; bases with no gene match: 7. Germline CDR1 reads MGHRA; CDR2 reads YSYEKL. DNA for the CDR3: TGCGCCAGCAGCCAAGTAGGGACTAGCAAGGTCAAAAACATTCAGTACTTC. This gives the protein CASSQVGTSKVKNIQYF.

The chain carries TRBV14 and TRBJ2-3, with D possibly being TRBD1 (6 bases). The CDR3 is 13 residues long. Germline assignment: CDR1 SGHDN and CDR2 FVKESK. Trimming shortened V by 4 bases and J by 4 bases, and 9 bases separated the two germline ends. CDR3 nucleotides: TGTGCCAGCAGCCTTTCAGGGGCAGATACGCAGTATTTT. Encoded protein: CASSLSGADTQYF.